Each of the 30 T cell receptor beta chains below was sequenced from the same sample in a study of T cell repertoires in cytomegalovirus infection (dated by TCRdb to the late 2010s). These receptors' antigens are unknown. Interpreted using the paper, the treatment or condition label stands for: in vitro stimulation with specific CMV peptide epitopes to enrich CMV-specific T cells. For sequencing, an Illumina HiSeq 1500 was employed. TCRdb trimmed public reads at Q25 via fastp, called clones via MiXCR and kept in-frame beta chains. Rows are unified per CDR3 protein, each entry keeping the most common DNA and genes. Here the sample has roughly 80,000 distinct CDR3 sequences; under 30% occur a single time. The top ten constitute roughly 50% of the sample. The specimen comprised CD8+ T cells from cultured PBMCs, sampled from culture after CMV antigen stimulation. These receptors were collected from a human donor in good health (CMV status not recorded). Some clones in this sample may be carry-over from other donors' samples.

The chain links TRBV20-1 to TRBJ2-2; tentatively, D is TRBD2 (6 bases). CDR1 and CDR2 from the germline V gene are DFQATT and SNEGSKA (reference sequence). Trimming took 0 bases from V and 4 from J, leaving 12 bases between them. This CDR3 comprises 15 residues. The CDR3 DNA reads TGCAGTGCTAGAGATGTAGGGAGGAGCACCGGGGAGCTGTTTTTT. Its translation: CSARDVGRSTGELFF.

The chain recombines TRBV6-2 or TRBV6-3 with TRBJ1-2; tentative D call: TRBD1 (5 bases). Germline V gene data show CDR1 as MNHEY and CDR2 as SVGEGT. V lost 7 bases and J lost 8, with 11 bases in between. The CDR3 is made up of 11 amino acids. CDR3 sequence (DNA): TGTGCCAGCAACCAGGGCAGCGGCTACACCTTC. Amino acids: CASNQGSGYTF.

The chain couples TRBV12-3 or TRBV12-4 to TRBJ2-2; no clear D gene. The CDR3 sequence is 13 residues long. Trimming removed 3 bases at V and 7 bases at J, with 9 bases between. For the CDR3, the DNA is TGTGCCAGCAGTTTGATGGGGATCGGGGAGCTGTTTTTT. Amino acids: CASSLMGIGELFF.

This clonotype came up many times. The V gene is TRBV29-1, the J gene TRBJ2-1; D remains ambiguous. CDR1 is SQVTM, CDR2 ANQGSEA, per germline. The CDR3 loop spans 13 amino acids. The V end lost 2 bases, the J end lost 5 bases, and 10 bases lay between the germline ends. The CDR3 loop reads CSVEKQTDNEQFF. The DNA for the CDR3 is TGCAGCGTTGAAAAACAGACTGACAATGAGCAGTTCTTC.

V usage is TRBV12-5 and J usage is TRBJ2-5, with D hard to call. Germline values: CDR1 LGHNT, CDR2 FRNRAP. V was pared by 3 bases and J by 1 base, with 6 bases between. The CDR3 length is 13 residues. CDR3 nucleotide sequence: TGTGCTAGTGGTTTAACACCCCAAGAGACCCAGTACTTC. It is translated as CASGLTPQETQYF.

The chain links TRBV5-4 to TRBJ2-7; weak D call: TRBD1 (5 bases). This CDR3 comprises 15 residues. Germline-derived CDR1 and CDR2 are SGHNT and YYREEE (reference sequence). The germline V and J ends were trimmed by 1 base and 3 bases, with 14 bases remaining between them. The CDR3 loop is CASSLNRDSLYEQYF. CDR3 coding DNA: TGTGCCAGCAGCTTGAATCGTGACAGCCTCTACGAGCAGTACTTC.

The chain employs TRBV12-3 or TRBV12-4 and TRBJ2-2; D gene uncertain. There are 13 residues in the CDR3. Between the trimmed V and J ends, which lost 8 bases and 2 bases, there was a span of 9 bases. Here the CDR3 reads CASGSVNTGELFF. The CDR3 DNA reads TGTGCCAGCGGAAGCGTTAACACCGGGGAGCTGTTTTTT.

This clonotype showed up just a few times. This rearrangement joins TRBV6-6 to TRBJ2-7, with 10 nucleotides matching TRBD1. Looked up from germline, CDR1 is MNHNY and CDR2 is SVGAGI (reference sequence). The CDR3 extends over 13 amino acids. V lost 7 bases and J lost 3; bases outside the gene matches: 3. The chain's CDR3 is CASTRTGGYEQYF. Written as DNA, the CDR3 is TGTGCCAGCACCAGGACAGGGGGCTACGAGCAGTACTTC.

Only a few counts were recorded for this clonotype. The V call is TRBV12-3 or TRBV12-4, the J call TRBJ2-3; TRBD2 matches 7 bases. V was pared by 6 bases and J by 4 bases, with 7 bases of the junction left unmatched. CDR3 length: 14 amino acids. The CDR3 nucleotides read TGTGCCAGCAGGCCGGGACTAAACCCAGATACGCAGTATTTT. Protein product: CASRPGLNPDTQYF.

This clonotype showed up many times. The chain couples TRBV6-1 to TRBJ2-3; 10 bases are a match to TRBD1. CDR1 is MNHNS, CDR2 SASEGT, per germline. CDR3 length: 19 residues. The junction had 11 bases not matched to a gene; V was cut back by 2 bases and J by 0 bases. The CDR3 DNA reads as TGTGCCAGCAGTGAACCCTTGAGACAGGGGGCCGCAAGCACAGATACGCAGTATTTT. It codes for CASSEPLRQGAASTDTQYF.

This clonotype showed up just a few times. The V call is TRBV27, the J call TRBJ2-7, with 10 bases that match TRBD2. Germline-derived CDR1 and CDR2 are MNHEY and SMNVEV (reference sequence). The CDR3 sequence is 16 residues long. V was pared by 5 bases and J by 2 bases, with 9 bases of the junction left unmatched. The CDR3 nucleotides are TGTGCCAGCAGTCCGAATTCAGCGGGGGGGGCCTACGAGCAGTACTTC. The encoded protein is CASSPNSAGGAYEQYF.

The CDR3 sequence: CASWEGKETQYF. The CDR3 DNA is TGTGCCAGCTGGGAGGGCAAAGAGACCCAGTACTTC. The chain is built from TRBV2 and TRBJ2-5; 7 nucleotides align to TRBD2. CDR1 is SNHLY, CDR2 FYNNEI, per germline. The CDR3 contains 12 residues. The J segment lost 3 bases and the V segment lost 8 bases, leaving 3 bases of the junction unmatched. The full variable domain, its missing parts supplied by reference TRBV2 and TRBJ2-5, is EPEVTQTPSHQVTQMGQEVILRCVPISNHLYFYWYRQILGQKVEFLVSFYNNEISEKSEIFDDQFSVERPDGSNFTLKIRSTKLEDSAMYFCASWEGKETQYFGPGTRLLVL.

This rearrangement joins TRBV2 to TRBJ1-2, with D possibly matching TRBD1 (5 bases). Germline assignment: CDR1 SNHLY and CDR2 FYNNEI. V was cut by 1 base and J by 7 bases, with 13 bases left in between. The length of the CDR3 is 14 residues. The CDR3 sequence is CASSEGLGGTGYTF. CDR3 nucleotides: TGTGCCAGCAGTGAAGGGCTCGGGGGTACTGGCTACACCTTC.

This clonotype was detected a few times. The rearrangement joins TRBV28 to TRBJ1-1; D possibly corresponds to TRBD1 (6 bases). CDR1 is MDHEN and CDR2 is SYDVKM in the germline V gene. The CDR3 has 14 residues. V was cut by 10 bases and J by 0 bases, with 15 bases left in between. The CDR3 sequence is CATCPGAMNTEAFF. DNA of the CDR3: TGTGCCACCTGCCCGGGGGCAATGAACACTGAAGCTTTCTTT.

Ten or more counts support this clonotype. The gene calls are TRBV7-2 and TRBJ2-5; D remains unclear. The CDR3 covers 15 residues. V was cut by 3 bases and J by 2 bases, with 13 bases left in between. CDR1 SGHTA and CDR2 FQGNSA come from the germline V gene. The CDR3 coding sequence is TGTGCCAGCAGCTTCGAACCGGGTCATCAAGAGACCCAGTACTTC. It codes for CASSFEPGHQETQYF.

V gene TRBV3-1 combines with J gene TRBJ1-1; TRBD1 might be the D (5 bases). Deletions cut 3 bases from V and 0 bases from J, with 11 bases between. Germline V gene sequence: CDR1 LGHDT, CDR2 YNNKEL (reference sequence). This CDR3 is built from 15 residues. CDR3 loop: CASSHLGRLNTEAFF. CDR3 coding DNA: TGTGCCAGCAGCCACCTGGGACGCTTGAACACTGAAGCTTTCTTT.

The V gene is TRBV27, the J gene TRBJ1-5; 9 bases are a match to TRBD1. CDR3 length: 16 amino acids. Germline CDR1 is MNHEY and CDR2 is SMNVEV (reference sequence). Losses at the gene ends were 5 bases for V and 2 bases for J; bases not matched to a gene: 7. CDR3 sequence: CASSGGDREGNQPQHF. CDR3 coding DNA: TGTGCCAGCAGTGGCGGGGACAGGGAGGGCAATCAGCCCCAGCATTTT.

The chain employs TRBV5-5 and TRBJ2-5; 8 bases are shared with TRBD1. V lost 4 bases to trimming and J lost 3 bases; unmatched junction nucleotides: 8. CDR3 size: 15 residues. CDR1 and CDR2 (germline): SGHKS, YYEKEE (reference sequence). Here the CDR3 DNA reads TGTGCCAGCAGCCCACTGGACAGGGAAGAAGAGACCCAGTACTTC. It encodes CASSPLDREEETQYF.

This clonotype was detected many times. The rearrangement uses TRBV6-2 or TRBV6-3 and TRBJ2-5; 8 nucleotides match TRBD1. CDR1 MNHEY and CDR2 SVGEGT come from the germline V gene. The trim removed 2 bases at V and 6 bases at J, leaving 11 bases unmatched. This CDR3 comprises 16 residues. The CDR3 nucleotides read TGTGCCAGCAGTTACCTCGATGGACAGGGTAAACAGACCCAGTACTTC. It yields the protein CASSYLDGQGKQTQYF.

There are many counts of this clonotype. This rearrangement joins TRBV6-2 or TRBV6-3 to TRBJ2-1; TRBD2 matches at 11 bases. V shed 2 bases and J 16 bases; nucleotides not matched to a gene: 7. This CDR3 contains 13 residues. The germline CDR1 and CDR2 sequences are MNHEY and SVGEGT. Written as DNA, the CDR3 is TGTGCCAGCAGTTACAGTCTAGCGGGAGGTCCTTTCTTC. Its translation: CASSYSLAGGPFF.

The chain employs TRBV27 and TRBJ2-7; 8 bases map to TRBD2. Trimming removed 5 bases from V and 5 bases from J; junction bases left unmatched: 5. The germline V gene encodes CDR1 MNHEY and CDR2 SMNVEV (reference sequence). This CDR3 comprises 13 residues. The CDR3 loop reads CASSIAGWHEQYF. Written as DNA, the CDR3 is TGTGCCAGCAGTATAGCGGGATGGCACGAGCAGTACTTC.

For this clonotype: Being one base from a much bigger clone, this may be a read error. The chain carries TRBV6-1 and TRBJ1-2; the D is unclear. This CDR3 is built from 15 residues. Germline lookup yields CDR1 MNHNS and CDR2 SASEGT. CDR3 protein: CTSSGPREIDYGYTF. The CDR3 DNA reads TGTACCAGCAGTGGACCCCGCGAGATAGACTATGGCTACACCTTC.

The chain recombines TRBV9 with TRBJ1-2, with a weak D call TRBD1 (6 bases). The CDR3 is 15 residues long. With 1 base removed from V and 3 bases from J, the gap between germline ends came to 13 bases. Germline V gives CDR1 SGDLS, CDR2 YYNGEE. CDR3 coding DNA: TGTGCCAGCAGCGTAACCCAGGCAGGGGACTATGGCTACACCTTC. Translation: CASSVTQAGDYGYTF.

In its sample, this clonotype was seen a few times. The chain has TRBV9 and TRBJ2-3; a weak D match, TRBD1 (6 bases). The V end lost 1 base, the J end lost 2 bases, and 8 bases lay between the germline ends. The CDR3 is 14 residues long. Germline CDR1 SGDLS, CDR2 YYNGEE. The CDR3 is CASSVYRATDTQYF. In DNA, the CDR3 is TGTGCCAGCAGCGTATACAGGGCCACAGATACGCAGTATTTT.

The genes are TRBV12-3 or TRBV12-4 and TRBJ2-5; D possibly uses TRBD1 or TRBD2 (5 bases each). Trimming left V 10 bases short and J 9 bases short, with 27 bases between. The CDR3 has 15 amino acids. CDR3 loop: CATSDTGTTKRSQYF. The DNA of the CDR3 is TGTGCCACTTCCGACACCGGGACCACCAAGAGGTCCCAGTACTTC.

Comment on this clonotype: This may arise from a read error, as a much more abundant clone is one base away. V and J are TRBV7-3 and TRBJ2-3; D ambiguous. The germline V gene has CDR1 SGHTA and CDR2 FQGTGA. This CDR3 is built from 15 residues. Trimming took 10 bases from V and 6 from J, leaving 23 bases between them. CDR3 sequence reads: CANSTLGDDGDTQYF. CDR3 DNA sequence: TGTGCCAACAGTACCCTAGGAGACGACGGGGATACGCAGTATTTT. The whole variable domain, filled in from reference TRBV7-3 and TRBJ2-3, reads GAGVSQTPSNKVTEKGKYVELRCDPISGHTALYWYRQSLGQGPEFLIYFQGTGAADDSGLPNDRFFAVRPEGSVSTLKIQRTERGDSAVYLCANSTLGDDGDTQYFGPGTRLTVL.

This clonotype appeared many times. CDR3 nucleotide sequence: TGTGCCAGCAGCTCCACCCCGGACAGTCAGAAGACCCAGTACTTC. It specifies CASSSTPDSQKTQYF. V is TRBV12-3 or TRBV12-4 and J is TRBJ2-5; perhaps TRBD1 as D (6 bases). The CDR3 is 15 amino acids. Trimming shortened V by 6 bases and J by 6 bases, and 20 bases separated the two germline ends.

This clonotype was counted ten times or more. The V gene is TRBV7-6, the J gene TRBJ2-7; D tentatively fits TRBD1 or TRBD2 (6 bases each). The CDR3 covers 16 residues. Trimming pared 1 base from V and 5 bases from J, leaving 18 bases between. Germline assignment: CDR1 SGHVS and CDR2 FNYEAQ. CDR3 DNA: TGTGCCAGCAGCTTAGGAGGGGGGCAAACTGTACACGAGCAGTACTTC. Encoded protein: CASSLGGGQTVHEQYF.

This clonotype was picked up a small number of times. The chain combines TRBV7-3 with TRBJ2-2; D possibly corresponds to TRBD2 (5 bases). Between the trimmed V and J ends, which lost 4 bases and 5 bases, there was a span of 11 bases. CDR1 and CDR2 (germline): SGHTA, FQGTGA. This CDR3 contains 14 residues. The CDR3 sequence: CASSSLLGTGELFF. In DNA form, the CDR3 reads TGTGCCAGCAGCTCTCTACTAGGAACCGGGGAGCTGTTTTTT.

This clonotype was found many times. This chain joins TRBV7-2 and TRBJ2-3; D remains unclear. Germline V gene lookup returns CDR1 SGHTA and CDR2 FQGNSA. The ends were cut back, 1 base at V and 4 bases at J, with 6 bases in the middle. This CDR3 has 13 residues. CDR3 sequence (DNA): TGTGCCAGCAGCTTAGGAACCGCAGATACGCAGTATTTT. Translation gives CASSLGTADTQYF.